This record looks at one T cell receptor beta chain sequence and its context. It has no known antigen specificity. No clone much larger than this one lies a single base away; base qualities are absent. These data originate in a study of PD-1 blockade in classical Hodgkin lymphoma (dated by TCRdb to the early 2020s). With regard to the full study: Nivolumab dosing was 3 mg/kg intravenously every 2 weeks, continuing until either disease progression or unacceptable toxicity. The study used CyTOF and TCR beta sequencing to define a peripheral blood immune signature of response to PD-1 blockade in classical Hodgkin lymphoma.

The time point label here, explained by the study, means: cycle 1 day 1 (C1D1), immediately before nivolumab initiation. All trial patients had relapsed after autologous stem cell transplantation, with cohorts A, B and C differing in prior brentuximab vedotin exposure. The trial cohort included 56 patients with relapsed/refractory classical Hodgkin lymphoma, and each patient had a best overall response of complete response, partial response or progressive disease. Single-agent nivolumab was administered to trial patients in the multi-cohort phase II CheckMate 205 trial. An independent review committee assessed best overall response by applying the 2007 International Working Group response criteria. Trial PBMCs were collected just before the start of nivolumab (C1D1) and during therapy at cycle 2 day 1 and cycle 4 day 1. Peripheral blood was collected in 8 mL Vacutainer Cell Preparation Tubes, from which PBMCs were isolated by centrifugation and then cryopreserved.

V gives up 5 bases and J gives up 4 bases, and the segment between their germline ends measures 16 bases. Looking up the germline V gene (reference sequence) yields CDR1 SGHNT and CDR2 YYREEE. The CDR3 numbers 15 residues from cysteine through phenylalanine. The sequence is cut down to CDR3 DNA, 45 bases in frame from base 1. The Qiagen DNeasy kit was used to extract genomic DNA from unsorted PBMCs and from the negatively selected CD4+ and CD8+ fractions. TCR beta CDR3 regions were subjected to amplification by immunoSEQ multiplex PCR with primers that anneal to V and J segments. Amplification bias was minimized using a synthetic immune receptor repertoire, and residual bias was removed computationally after sequencing. On the study's bioinformatics: Repertoire diversity was quantified as the Shannon entropy index using custom Python scripts. Unsorted, CD4+ and CD8+ repertoires were analyzed separately, except in combined analyses where CD4+ and CD8+ sequences were merged in silico. Clonal expansion was defined as at least a 2-fold frequency increase after treatment relative to C1D1, with a pseudocount of 0.5 for undetected baseline clones. Clones with 0 or 1 copy at C1D1 were defined as singleton clones, while clones with 2 or more copies were defined as non-singleton clones. Clones expanded in unsorted samples were labelled as CD4+, CD8+ or unknown by matching protein sequences in sorted samples from the same patient. Wilcoxon tests were applied to paired samples to test diversity changes from C1D1 to C4D1. TCRdb mirrors the immuneACCESS table, restricted to in-frame sequences. Some clones are absent from its copies; in checked studies, under half trace to an unresolved V gene, and the reason for the others is unknown. Clone size and the V and J calls come from that table; the DNA yielded D and trimming. This sample is represented by more than 50,000 clones; 80% to 90% of them were singletons. Clones ranked in the top ten supply 15% of the sample.

Overall study outcomes, separate from this receptor: Lower diversity was seen in patients whose nivolumab began less than 1 year after ASCT, and these patients were left out of later analyses so that immune reconstitution would not confound the results. Trial patients achieving complete response had baseline diversity similar to newly diagnosed patients, whereas partial responders and progressors had significantly lower diversity. A significant rise by C4D1 was seen in CD4+ but not CD8+ TCR diversity (p=0.0027 vs p=0.16), with the rise being most apparent in complete responders (p=0.02). Baseline TCR diversity was reported to be lower in newly diagnosed patients than in healthy donors, and even lower in relapsed/refractory patients. The study covered only a single clinical trial cohort, and the causes of the repertoire differences, possibly disease activity or prior therapy, were still not defined.

The sequencing here drew on peripheral blood mononuclear cells (PBMCs), taken at baseline. The origin of this receptor is a human donor with classical Hodgkin lymphoma. The rearranged chain carries TRBV5-4 and TRBJ1-5; no D gene is confidently identified. In nucleotide form, the sequence is TGTGCCAGCAGTCCCGCCAAGGTGACAAATCAGCCCCAGCATTTT. Its protein product is CASSPAKVTNQPQHF.